This TCR beta chain derives from a study of blood T cell repertoires in COVID-19. A PCR-confirmed or clinician-diagnosed COVID-19 case had contacted exposed participants within 2 weeks of entry. Produced via immunoSEQ multiplex PCR; TCRdb's table is partial and in-frame only. The sample records about 270,000 clones, 80% to 95% being singletons. This clone was found a few times. Sequencing was done on a sample of PBMCs or T cells enriched from blood (not recorded which). This clonotype was obtained from a man aged 40-49 years who had been exposed to COVID-19.

The chain's CDR3 is CAISGLAGSYEQYF. CDR3 coding DNA: TGTGCCATCAGTGGACTAGCGGGCTCCTACGAGCAGTACTTC. The chain has TRBV10-3 and TRBJ2-7; 10 positions match TRBD2. Germline lookup yields CDR1 ENHRY and CDR2 SYGVKD. V shed 4 bases, J shed 0 bases, and the junction held 0 bases outside the gene matches. The CDR3 extends over 14 amino acids.